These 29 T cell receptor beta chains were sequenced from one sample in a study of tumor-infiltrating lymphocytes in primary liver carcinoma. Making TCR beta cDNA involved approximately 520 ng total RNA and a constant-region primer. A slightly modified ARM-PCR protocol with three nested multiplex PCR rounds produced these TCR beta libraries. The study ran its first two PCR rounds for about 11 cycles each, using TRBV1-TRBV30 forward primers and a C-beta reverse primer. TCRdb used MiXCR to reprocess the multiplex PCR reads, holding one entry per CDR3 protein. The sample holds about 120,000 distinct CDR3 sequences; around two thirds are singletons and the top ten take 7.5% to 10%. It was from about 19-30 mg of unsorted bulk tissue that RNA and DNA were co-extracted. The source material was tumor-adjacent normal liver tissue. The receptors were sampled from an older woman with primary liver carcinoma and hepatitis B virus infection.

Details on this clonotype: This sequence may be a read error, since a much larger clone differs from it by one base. CDR3 sequence: CASGFTGGYGNTIYF. The CDR3 DNA reads TGCGCCAGCGGCTTTACAGGGGGTTATGGAAACACCATATATTTT. This chain connects TRBV5-1 to TRBJ1-3; 8 positions agree with TRBD1. This CDR3 has 15 amino acids. Germline V gene data show CDR1 as SGHRS and CDR2 as YFSETQ.

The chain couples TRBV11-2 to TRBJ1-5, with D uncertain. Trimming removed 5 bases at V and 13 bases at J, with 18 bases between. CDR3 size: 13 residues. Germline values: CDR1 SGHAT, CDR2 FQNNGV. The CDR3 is CASSPERGYPQHF. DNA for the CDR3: TGTGCCAGCAGCCCCGAGCGGGGTTATCCACAGCATTTT.

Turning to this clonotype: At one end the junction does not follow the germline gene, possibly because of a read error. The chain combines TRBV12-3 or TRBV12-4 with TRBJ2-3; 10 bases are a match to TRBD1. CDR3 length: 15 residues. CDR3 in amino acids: CASSRTGGEPDTHYF. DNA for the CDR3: TGTGCCAGCAGCAGGACAGGGGGTGAGCCAGATACGCACTATTTT.

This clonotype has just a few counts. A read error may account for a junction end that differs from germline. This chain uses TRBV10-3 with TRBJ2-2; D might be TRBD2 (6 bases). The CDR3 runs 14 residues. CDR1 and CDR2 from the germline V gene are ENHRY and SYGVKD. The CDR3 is CAISEGRGTGGLFF. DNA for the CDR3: TGTGCCATCAGTGAAGGTCGGGGGACCGGGGGGCTGTTTTTT.

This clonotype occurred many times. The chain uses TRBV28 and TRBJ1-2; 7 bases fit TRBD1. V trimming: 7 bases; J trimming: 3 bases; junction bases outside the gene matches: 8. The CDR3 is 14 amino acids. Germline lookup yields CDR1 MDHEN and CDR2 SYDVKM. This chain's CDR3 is CASITRDSYYGYTF. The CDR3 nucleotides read TGTGCCAGCATCACGCGGGACAGCTACTATGGCTACACCTTC.

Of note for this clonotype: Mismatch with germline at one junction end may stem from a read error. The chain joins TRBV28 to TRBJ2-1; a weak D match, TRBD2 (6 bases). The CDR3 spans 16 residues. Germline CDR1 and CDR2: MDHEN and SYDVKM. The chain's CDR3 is CAISAGGTRSYNEQFF. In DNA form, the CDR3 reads TGTGCCATCAGTGCCGGCGGGACTCGCTCCTACAATGAGCAGTTCTTC.

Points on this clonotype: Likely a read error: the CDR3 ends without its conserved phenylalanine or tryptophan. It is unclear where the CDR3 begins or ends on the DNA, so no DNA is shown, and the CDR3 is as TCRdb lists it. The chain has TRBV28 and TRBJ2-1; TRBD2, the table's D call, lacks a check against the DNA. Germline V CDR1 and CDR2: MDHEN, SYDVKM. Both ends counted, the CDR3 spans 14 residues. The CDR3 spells CASRSGTRYNEQLS.

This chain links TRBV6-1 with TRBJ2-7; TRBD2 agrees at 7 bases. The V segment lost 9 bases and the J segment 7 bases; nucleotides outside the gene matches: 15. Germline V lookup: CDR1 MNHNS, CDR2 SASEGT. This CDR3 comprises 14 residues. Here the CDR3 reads CASSLTSVTTEQYF. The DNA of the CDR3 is TGTGCCAGTAGTTTAACTAGCGTTACTACGGAGCAGTACTTC.

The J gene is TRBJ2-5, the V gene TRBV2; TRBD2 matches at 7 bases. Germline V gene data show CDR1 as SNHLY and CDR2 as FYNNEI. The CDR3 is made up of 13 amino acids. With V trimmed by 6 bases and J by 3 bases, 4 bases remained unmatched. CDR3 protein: CASRKGREETQYF. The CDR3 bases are TGTGCCAGCAGGAAAGGGAGGGAAGAGACCCAGTACTTC.

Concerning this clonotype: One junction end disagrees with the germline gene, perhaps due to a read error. CDR3 sequence (DNA): TGTGCCATCAGCTTACCAGTAATCAGGAACGAGCAGTACTTC. Its protein is CAISLPVIRNEQYF. The chain couples TRBV5-6 to TRBJ2-7; D unresolved. Germline CDR1 and CDR2: SGHDT and YYEEEE. This CDR3 has 14 residues.

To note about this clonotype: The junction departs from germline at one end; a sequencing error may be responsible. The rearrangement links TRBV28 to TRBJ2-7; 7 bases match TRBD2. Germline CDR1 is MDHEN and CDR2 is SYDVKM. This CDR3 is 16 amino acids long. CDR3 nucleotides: TGTGCCAGCAGTTTATCAGCGGGAACGTTCTCCTACGGGCAGTACTTC. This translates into CASSLSAGTFSYGQYF.

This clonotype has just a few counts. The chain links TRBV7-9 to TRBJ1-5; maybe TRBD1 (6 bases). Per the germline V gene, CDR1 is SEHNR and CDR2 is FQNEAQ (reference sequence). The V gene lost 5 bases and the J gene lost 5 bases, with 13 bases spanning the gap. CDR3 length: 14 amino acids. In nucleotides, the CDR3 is TGTGCCAGCAGCCGGGGGCAGGATTATCAGCCCCAGCATTTT. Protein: CASSRGQDYQPQHF.

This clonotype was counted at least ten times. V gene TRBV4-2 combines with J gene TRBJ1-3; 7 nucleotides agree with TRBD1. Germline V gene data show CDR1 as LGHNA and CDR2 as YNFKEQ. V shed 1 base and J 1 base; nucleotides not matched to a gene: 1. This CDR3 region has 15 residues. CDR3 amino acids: CASSQGGQSGNTIYF. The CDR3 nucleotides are TGTGCCAGCAGCCAAGGGGGACAGTCTGGAAACACCATATATTTT.

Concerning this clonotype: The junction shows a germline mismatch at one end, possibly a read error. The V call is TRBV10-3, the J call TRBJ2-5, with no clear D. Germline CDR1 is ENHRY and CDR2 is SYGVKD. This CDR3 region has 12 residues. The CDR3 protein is CAISAEHETQHF. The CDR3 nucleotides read TGTGCCATCTCGGCGGAGCACGAGACCCAGCACTTC.

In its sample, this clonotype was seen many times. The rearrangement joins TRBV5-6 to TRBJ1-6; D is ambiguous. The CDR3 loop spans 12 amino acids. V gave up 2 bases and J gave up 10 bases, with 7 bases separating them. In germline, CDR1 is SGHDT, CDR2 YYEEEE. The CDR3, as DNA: TGTGCCAGCAGCTTAGTCGGGTCACCCCTCCACTTT. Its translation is CASSLVGSPLHF.

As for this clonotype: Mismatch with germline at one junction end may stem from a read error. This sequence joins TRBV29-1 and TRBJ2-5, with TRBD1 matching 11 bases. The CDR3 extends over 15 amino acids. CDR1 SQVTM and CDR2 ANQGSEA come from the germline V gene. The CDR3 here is CSLGSGTGGLETHYF. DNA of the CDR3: TGCAGCCTTGGGTCCGGGACAGGGGGTCTGGAGACCCACTACTTC. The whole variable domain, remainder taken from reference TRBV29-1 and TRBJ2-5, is SAVISQKPSRDICQRGTSLTIQCQVDSQVTMMFWYRQQPGQSLTLIATANQGSEATYESGFVIDKFPISRPNLTFSTLTVSNMSPEDSSIYLCSLGSGTGGLETHYFGPGTRLLVL.

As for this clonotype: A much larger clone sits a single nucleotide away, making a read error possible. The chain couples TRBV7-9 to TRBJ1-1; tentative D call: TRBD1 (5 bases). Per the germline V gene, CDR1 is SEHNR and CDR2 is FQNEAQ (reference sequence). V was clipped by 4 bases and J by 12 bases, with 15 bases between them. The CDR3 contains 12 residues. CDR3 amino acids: CASSSGGGMTFF. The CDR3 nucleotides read TGTGCCAGCAGCTCCGGGGGAGGGATGACTTTCTTT.

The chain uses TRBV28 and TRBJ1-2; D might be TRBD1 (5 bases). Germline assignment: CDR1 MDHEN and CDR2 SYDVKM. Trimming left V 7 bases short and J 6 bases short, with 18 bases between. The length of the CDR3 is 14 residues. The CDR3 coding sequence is TGTGCCAGCACGACACAGGAGACGGAGCATGGCTACACCTTC. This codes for CASTTQETEHGYTF.

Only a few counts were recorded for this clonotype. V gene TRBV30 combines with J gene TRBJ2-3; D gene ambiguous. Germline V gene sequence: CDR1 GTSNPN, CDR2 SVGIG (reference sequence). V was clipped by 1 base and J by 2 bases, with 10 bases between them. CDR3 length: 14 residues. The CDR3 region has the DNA TGTGCCTGGAGTGGATTCGGAACCACAGATACGCAGTATTTT. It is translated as CAWSGFGTTDTQYF.

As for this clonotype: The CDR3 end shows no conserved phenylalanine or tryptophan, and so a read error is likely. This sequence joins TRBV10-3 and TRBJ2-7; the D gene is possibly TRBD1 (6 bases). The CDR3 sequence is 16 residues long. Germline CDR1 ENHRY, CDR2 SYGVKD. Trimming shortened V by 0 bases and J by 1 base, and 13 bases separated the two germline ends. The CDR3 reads CAISESILGGSYEQYY. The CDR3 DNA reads TGTGCCATCAGTGAGTCGATCCTAGGGGGTTCCTACGAGCAGTACTAC.

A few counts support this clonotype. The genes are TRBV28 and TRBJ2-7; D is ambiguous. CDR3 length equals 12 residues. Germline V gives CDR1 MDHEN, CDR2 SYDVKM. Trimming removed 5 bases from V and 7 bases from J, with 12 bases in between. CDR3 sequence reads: CASSPDKGEQYF. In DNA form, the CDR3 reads TGTGCCAGCAGTCCCGATAAGGGTGAGCAGTACTTC. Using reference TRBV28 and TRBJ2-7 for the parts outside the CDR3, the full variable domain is DVKVTQSSRYLVKRTGEKVFLECVQDMDHENMFWYRQDPGLGLRLIYFSYDVKMKEKGDIPEGYSVSREKKERFSLILESASTNQTSMYLCASSPDKGEQYFGPGTRLTVT.

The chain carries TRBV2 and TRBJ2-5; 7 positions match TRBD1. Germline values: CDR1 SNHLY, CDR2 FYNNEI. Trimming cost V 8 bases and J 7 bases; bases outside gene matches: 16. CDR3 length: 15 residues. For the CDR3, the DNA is TGTGCCAGCTCCCTGGGACAGCCTGGCGAAGGGACCCAGTACTTC. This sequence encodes CASSLGQPGEGTQYF.

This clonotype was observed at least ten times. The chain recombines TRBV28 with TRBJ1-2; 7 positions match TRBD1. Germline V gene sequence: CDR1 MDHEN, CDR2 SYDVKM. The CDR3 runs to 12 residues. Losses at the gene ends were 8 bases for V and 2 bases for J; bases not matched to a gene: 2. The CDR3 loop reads CASGDRNYGYTF. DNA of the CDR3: TGTGCCAGCGGGGACAGAAACTATGGCTACACCTTC.

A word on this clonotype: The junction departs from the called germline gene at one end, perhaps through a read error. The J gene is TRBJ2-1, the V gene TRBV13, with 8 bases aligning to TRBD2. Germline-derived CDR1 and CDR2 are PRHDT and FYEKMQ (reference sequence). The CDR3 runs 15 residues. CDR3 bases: TGTGTCAGCAGCTTAGCTACTAGCGGAAACAATGAGCAGTTCTTC. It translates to CVSSLATSGNNEQFF.

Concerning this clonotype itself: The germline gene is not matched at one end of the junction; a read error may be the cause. The CDR3 is CASSHATSGRAWQYF. The DNA for the CDR3 is TGTGCCAGCAGCCATGCTACTAGCGGGAGGGCCTGGCAGTACTTC. This sequence joins TRBV4-1 and TRBJ2-7; 13 bases are a match to TRBD2. The CDR3 runs 15 residues. Germline assignment: CDR1 MGHRA and CDR2 YSYEKL.

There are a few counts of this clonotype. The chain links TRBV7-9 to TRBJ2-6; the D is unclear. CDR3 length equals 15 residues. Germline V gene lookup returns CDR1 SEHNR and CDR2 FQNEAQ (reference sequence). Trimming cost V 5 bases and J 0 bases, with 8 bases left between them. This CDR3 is CASSPAISGANVLTF. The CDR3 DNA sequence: TGTGCCAGCAGCCCCGCAATCTCTGGGGCCAACGTCCTGACTTTC.

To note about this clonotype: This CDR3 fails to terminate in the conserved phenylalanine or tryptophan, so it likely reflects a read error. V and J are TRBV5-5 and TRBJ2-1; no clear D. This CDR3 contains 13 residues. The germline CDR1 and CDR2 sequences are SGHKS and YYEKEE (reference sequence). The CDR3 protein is CVSSFYVYNEQFI. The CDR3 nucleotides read TGTGTCAGCAGCTTTTACGTATACAATGAGCAGTTCATC.

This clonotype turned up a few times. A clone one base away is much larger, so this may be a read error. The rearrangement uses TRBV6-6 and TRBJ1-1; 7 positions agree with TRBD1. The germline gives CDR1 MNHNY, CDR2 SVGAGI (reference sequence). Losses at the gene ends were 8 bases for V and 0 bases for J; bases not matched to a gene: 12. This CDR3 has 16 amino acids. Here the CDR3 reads CASGRGQLSMNTEAFF. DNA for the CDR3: TGTGCCAGCGGTCGGGGACAGCTCTCCATGAACACTGAAGCTTTCTTT.

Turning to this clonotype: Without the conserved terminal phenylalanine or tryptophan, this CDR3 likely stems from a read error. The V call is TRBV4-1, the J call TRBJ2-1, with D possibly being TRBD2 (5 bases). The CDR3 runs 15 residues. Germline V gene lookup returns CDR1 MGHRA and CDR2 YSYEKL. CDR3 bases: TGCACCAGCAGCCAAGCCGAGGGCCCCTACAATGAGCAGTTCCTC. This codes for CTSSQAEGPYNEQFL.